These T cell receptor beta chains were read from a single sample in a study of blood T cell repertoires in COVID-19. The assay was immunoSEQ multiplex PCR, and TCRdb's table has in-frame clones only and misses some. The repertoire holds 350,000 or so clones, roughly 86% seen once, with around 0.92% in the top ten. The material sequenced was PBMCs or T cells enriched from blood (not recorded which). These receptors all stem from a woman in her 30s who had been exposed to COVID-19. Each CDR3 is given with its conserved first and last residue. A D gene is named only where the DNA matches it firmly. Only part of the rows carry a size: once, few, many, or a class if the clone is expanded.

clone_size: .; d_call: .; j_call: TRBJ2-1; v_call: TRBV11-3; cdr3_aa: CASSSIRDNEQFF; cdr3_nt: TGTGCCAGCAGCTCTATCCGGGACAATGAGCAGTTCTTC
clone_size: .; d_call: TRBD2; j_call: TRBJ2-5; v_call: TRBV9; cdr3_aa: CASSPQGYSGKTQYF; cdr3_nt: TGTGCCAGCAGCCCCCAGGGATACAGCGGGAAGACCCAGTACTTC
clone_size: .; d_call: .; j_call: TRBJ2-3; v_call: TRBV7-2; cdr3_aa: CASSTSTDTQYF; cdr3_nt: TGTGCCAGCAGTACTAGCACAGATACGCAGTATTTT
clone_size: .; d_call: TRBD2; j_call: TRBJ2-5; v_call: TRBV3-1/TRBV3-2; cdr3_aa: CASSQGTSRRTQYF; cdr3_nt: TGTGCCAGCAGCCAAGGGACTAGCCGACGGACCCAGTACTTC
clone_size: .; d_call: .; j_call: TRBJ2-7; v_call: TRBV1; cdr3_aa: CTSSQVRWSLYLEQYF; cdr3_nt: TGCACCAGCAGCCAAGTTAGGTGGAGCCTCTATCTCGAGCAGTACTTC
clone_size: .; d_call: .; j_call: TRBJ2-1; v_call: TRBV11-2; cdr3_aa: CASSPPGYNEQFF; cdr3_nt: TGTGCCAGCAGTCCGCCGGGCTACAATGAGCAGTTCTTC
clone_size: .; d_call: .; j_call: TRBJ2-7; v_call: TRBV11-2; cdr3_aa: CASSSIVGSYEQYF; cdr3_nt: TGTGCCAGCAGCTCCATTGTCGGGTCCTACGAGCAGTACTTC
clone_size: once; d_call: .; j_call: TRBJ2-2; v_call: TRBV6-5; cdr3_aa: CASSYVGGAGELFF; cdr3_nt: TGTGCCAGCAGTTATGTGGGGGGAGCCGGGGAGCTGTTTTTT
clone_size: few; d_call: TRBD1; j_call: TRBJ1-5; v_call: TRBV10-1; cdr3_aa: CASSQGAPNQPQHF; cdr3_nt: TGCGCCAGCAGCCAGGGGGCGCCGAATCAGCCCCAGCATTTT
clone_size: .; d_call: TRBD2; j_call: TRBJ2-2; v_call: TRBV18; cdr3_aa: CASSPLGLAGGGTTGELFF; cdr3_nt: TGTGCCAGCTCACCACTCGGACTAGCGGGAGGAGGTACCACCGGGGAGCTGTTTTTT
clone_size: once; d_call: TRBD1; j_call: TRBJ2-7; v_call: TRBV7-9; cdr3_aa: CASSLADRGLDEQYF; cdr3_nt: TGTGCCAGCAGCTTAGCAGACAGGGGGCTTGACGAGCAGTACTTC
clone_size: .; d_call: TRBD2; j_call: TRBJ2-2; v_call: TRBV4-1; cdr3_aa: CASSQVLAEAGTGELFF; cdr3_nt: TGCGCCAGCAGCCAAGTCCTAGCGGAGGCAGGCACCGGGGAGCTGTTTTTT
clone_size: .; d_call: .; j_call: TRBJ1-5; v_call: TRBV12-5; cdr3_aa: CASALGGAGRNQPQHF; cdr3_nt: TGTGCTAGTGCCTTGGGGGGGGCAGGACGCAATCAGCCCCAGCATTTT
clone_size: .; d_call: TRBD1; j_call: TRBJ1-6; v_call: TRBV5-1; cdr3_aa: CASSGRTGLRKGGSPLHF; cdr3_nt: TGCGCCAGCAGCGGACGGACAGGCCTAAGGAAAGGAGGTTCACCCCTCCACTTT
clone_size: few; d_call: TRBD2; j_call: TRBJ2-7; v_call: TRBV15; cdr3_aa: CATSRGSSGRVGKYEQYF; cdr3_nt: TGTGCCACCAGCAGAGGGTCTAGCGGGAGGGTGGGGAAGTACGAGCAGTACTTC
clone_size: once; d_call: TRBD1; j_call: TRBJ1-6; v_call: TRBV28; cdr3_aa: CASRQGFNSPLHF; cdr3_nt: TGTGCCAGCAGACAGGGGTTCAATTCACCCCTCCACTTT
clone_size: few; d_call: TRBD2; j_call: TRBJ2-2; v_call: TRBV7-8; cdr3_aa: CASSGTSGRGTGELFF; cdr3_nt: TGTGCCAGCAGCGGGACTAGCGGGAGGGGTACCGGGGAGCTGTTTTTT
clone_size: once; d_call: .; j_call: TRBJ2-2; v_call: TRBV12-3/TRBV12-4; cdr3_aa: CASSLPPSGELFF; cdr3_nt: TGTGCCAGCAGTTTACCCCCATCCGGGGAGCTGTTTTTT
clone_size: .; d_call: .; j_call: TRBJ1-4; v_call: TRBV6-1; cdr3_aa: CASSEDSRQGWRKLFF; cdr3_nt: TGTGCCAGCAGTGAAGATTCTAGGCAGGGGTGGCGGAAACTGTTTTTT
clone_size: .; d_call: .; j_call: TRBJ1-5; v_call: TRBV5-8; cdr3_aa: CASSLRTATLPQHF; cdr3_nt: TGTGCCAGCAGCTTGCGGACTGCTACCTTACCCCAGCATTTT
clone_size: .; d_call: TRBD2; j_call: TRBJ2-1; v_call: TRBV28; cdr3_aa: CASARVAGGVEQFF; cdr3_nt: TGTGCCAGCGCCAGGGTAGCGGGAGGCGTTGAGCAGTTCTTC
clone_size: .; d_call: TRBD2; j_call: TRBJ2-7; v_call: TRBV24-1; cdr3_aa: CATSGQTSGSGNSYEQYF; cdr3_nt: TGTGCCACCAGTGGGCAGACTAGCGGGAGCGGTAACTCCTACGAGCAGTACTTC
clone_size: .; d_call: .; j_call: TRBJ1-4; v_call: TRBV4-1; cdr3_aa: CASSQGGRGAEKLFF; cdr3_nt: TGCGCCAGCAGCCAAGGGGGTAGGGGCGCAGAAAAACTGTTTTTT
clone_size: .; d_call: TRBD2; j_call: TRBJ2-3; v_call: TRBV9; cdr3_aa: CASSGRERELTDTQYF; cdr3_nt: TGTGCCAGCAGCGGACGCGAGCGGGAGCTTACAGATACGCAGTATTTT
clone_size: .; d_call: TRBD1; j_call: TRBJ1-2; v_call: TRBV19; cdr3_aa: CASKGQGGVYGYTF; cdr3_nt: TGTGCCAGTAAGGGTCAGGGGGGAGTCTATGGCTACACCTTC
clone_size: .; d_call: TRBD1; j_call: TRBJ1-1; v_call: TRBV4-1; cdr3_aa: CASSQDVTLQGYTEAFF; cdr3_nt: TGCGCCAGCAGCCAAGATGTCACACTACAGGGGTACACTGAAGCTTTCTTT
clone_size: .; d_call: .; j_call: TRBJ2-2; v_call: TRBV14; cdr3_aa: CASSQETSWLGGTPNTGELFF; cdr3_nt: TGTGCCAGCAGCCAAGAGACGAGCTGGTTGGGGGGAACCCCGAACACCGGGGAGCTGTTTTTT
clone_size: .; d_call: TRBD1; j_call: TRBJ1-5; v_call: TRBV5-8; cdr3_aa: CASGDRTNQPQHF; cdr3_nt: TGTGCCAGCGGGGACAGGACCAATCAGCCCCAGCATTTT
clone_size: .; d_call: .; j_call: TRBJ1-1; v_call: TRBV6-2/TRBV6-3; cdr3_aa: CASSSTSGALWSRGLNTEAFF; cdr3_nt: TGTGCCAGCAGTTCGACTTCAGGGGCTCTGTGGAGTCGCGGCCTCAACACTGAAGCTTTCTTT
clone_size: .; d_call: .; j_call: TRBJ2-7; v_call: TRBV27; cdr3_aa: CASSLELPPYEQYF; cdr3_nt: TGTGCCAGCAGTTTAGAACTACCTCCCTACGAGCAGTACTTC
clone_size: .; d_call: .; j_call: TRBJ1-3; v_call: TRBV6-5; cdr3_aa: CASAPLGGSGNTIYF; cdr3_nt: TGTGCCAGTGCCCCCCTCGGGGGCTCTGGAAACACCATATATTTT
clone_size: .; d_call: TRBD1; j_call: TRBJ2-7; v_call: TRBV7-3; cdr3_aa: CASSPQGVGREQYF; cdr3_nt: TGTGCCAGCAGCCCACAGGGGGTGGGCCGGGAGCAGTACTTC
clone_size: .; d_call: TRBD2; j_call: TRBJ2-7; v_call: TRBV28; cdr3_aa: CASRSTSGREQYF; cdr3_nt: TGTGCCAGCAGGTCGACTAGCGGGAGGGAGCAGTACTTC
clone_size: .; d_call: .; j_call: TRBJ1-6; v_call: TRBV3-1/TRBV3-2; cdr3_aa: CASSLQGVNSPLHF; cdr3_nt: TGTGCCAGCAGCCTCCAGGGTGTCAATTCACCCCTCCACTTT
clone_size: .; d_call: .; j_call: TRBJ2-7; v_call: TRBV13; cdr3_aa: CASSLRSYEQYF; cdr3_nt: TGTGCCAGCAGCCTACGCTCCTACGAGCAGTACTTC
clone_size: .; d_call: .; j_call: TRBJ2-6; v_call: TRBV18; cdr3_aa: CASSRQAPGGANVLTF; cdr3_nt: TGTGCCAGCTCACGGCAGGCGCCTGGGGGGGCCAACGTCCTGACTTTC
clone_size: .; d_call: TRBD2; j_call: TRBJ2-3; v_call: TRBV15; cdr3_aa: CATSRGSGGGSTDTQYF; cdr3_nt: TGTGCCACCAGCAGAGGGAGCGGGGGGGGGAGCACAGATACGCAGTATTTT
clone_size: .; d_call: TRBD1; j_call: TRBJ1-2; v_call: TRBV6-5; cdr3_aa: CASKRDRGTYGYTF; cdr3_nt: TGTGCCAGCAAGAGGGACAGGGGAACTTATGGCTACACCTTC
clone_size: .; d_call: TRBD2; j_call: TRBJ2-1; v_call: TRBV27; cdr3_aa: CASSVSGSRGDEQFF; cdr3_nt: TGTGCCAGCAGTGTTAGCGGGAGTCGTGGCGATGAGCAGTTCTTC
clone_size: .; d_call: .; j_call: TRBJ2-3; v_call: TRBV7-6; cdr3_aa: CASSNLERQSTDTQYF; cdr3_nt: TGTGCCAGCAGCAACCTGGAGCGCCAGAGCACAGATACGCAGTATTTT
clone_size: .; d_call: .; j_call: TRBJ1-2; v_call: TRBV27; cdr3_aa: CASTGGYGYTF; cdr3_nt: TGTGCCAGCACCGGGGGCTATGGCTACACCTTC
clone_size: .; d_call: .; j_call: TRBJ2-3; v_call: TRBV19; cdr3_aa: CASTPEGSTDTQYF; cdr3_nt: TGTGCCAGTACTCCCGAGGGATCCACAGATACGCAGTATTTT
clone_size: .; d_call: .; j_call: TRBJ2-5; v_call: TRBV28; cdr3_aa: CASSTQQGGVQETQYF; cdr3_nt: TGTGCCAGCAGTACTCAACAGGGAGGGGTCCAAGAGACCCAGTACTTC
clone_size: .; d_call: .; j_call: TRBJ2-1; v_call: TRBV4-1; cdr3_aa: CASSQDSSAYNEQFF; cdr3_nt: TGCGCCAGCAGCCAAGATAGCTCGGCCTACAATGAGCAGTTCTTC
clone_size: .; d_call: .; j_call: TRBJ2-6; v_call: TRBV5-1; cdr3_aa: CASGGGGHSGANVLTF; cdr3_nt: TGCGCCAGCGGGGGAGGGGGACACTCTGGGGCCAACGTCCTGACTTTC
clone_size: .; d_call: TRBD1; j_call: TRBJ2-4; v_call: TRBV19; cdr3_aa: CASMGTVLIQYF; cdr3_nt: TGTGCCAGTATGGGGACAGTTCTCATTCAGTACTTC
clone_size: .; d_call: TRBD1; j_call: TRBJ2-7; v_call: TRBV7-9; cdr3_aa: CASSSPGTGFTEQYF; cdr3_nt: TGTGCCAGCAGCAGCCCCGGGACAGGGTTTACGGAGCAGTACTTC
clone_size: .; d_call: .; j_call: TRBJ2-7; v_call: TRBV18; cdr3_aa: CASSLAGQPSYEQYF; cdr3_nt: TGTGCCAGCTCCCTGGCGGGACAGCCATCCTACGAGCAGTACTTC
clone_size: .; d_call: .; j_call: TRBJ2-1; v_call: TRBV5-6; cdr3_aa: CASSFQGEQFF; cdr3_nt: TGTGCCAGCAGCTTTCAGGGTGAGCAGTTCTTC
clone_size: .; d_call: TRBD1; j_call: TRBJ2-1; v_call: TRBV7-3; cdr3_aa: CASSRDRGFYNEQFF; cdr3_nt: TGTGCCAGCAGCCGGGACAGGGGGTTTTACAATGAGCAGTTCTTC
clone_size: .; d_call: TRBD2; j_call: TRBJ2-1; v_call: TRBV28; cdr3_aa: CASRWGGFYNEQFF; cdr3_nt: TGTGCCAGCAGGTGGGGAGGGTTCTACAATGAGCAGTTCTTC
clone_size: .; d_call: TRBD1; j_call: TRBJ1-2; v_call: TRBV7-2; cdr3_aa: CASSLGAGGSWGYTF; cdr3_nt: TGTGCCAGCAGCTTAGGGGCAGGGGGAAGTTGGGGCTACACCTTC